These 22 T cell receptor beta chains were all obtained from the same sample, sequenced in a study of blood T cell repertoires in COVID-19. Assay used: immunoSEQ multiplex PCR; TCRdb lists only in-frame clones, some missing. This table holds about 140,000 clones, more than 65% found once. Sequencing input: peripheral blood. The receptors derive from a man aged 60-69 years with acute or convalescent COVID-19.

The chain combines TRBV7-3 with TRBJ2-4, with D perhaps TRBD2 (6 bases). V was shortened by 1 base and J by 9 bases, with 10 bases between the two germline ends. Germline loops: CDR1 SGHTA, CDR2 FQGTGA. This CDR3 is built from 13 residues. The CDR3 is CASSLNAGSIQYF. CDR3 coding DNA: TGTGCCAGCAGCTTAAACGCGGGAAGCATTCAGTACTTC.

In this sample, this clone turned up once. The chain combines TRBV6-5 with TRBJ2-7; D is perhaps TRBD1 (6 bases). CDR1 is MNHEY and CDR2 is SVGAGI in the germline V gene. There are 15 residues in the CDR3. V was clipped by 2 bases and J by 2 bases, with 13 bases between them. The CDR3 reads CASSYAARGTYEQYF. The CDR3 nucleotides read TGTGCCAGCAGTTACGCGGCCAGGGGAACCTACGAGCAGTACTTC.

CDR3 residues: CASSLAGASNQPQHF. In nucleotides, the CDR3 is TGCGCCAGCAGCTTGGCAGGGGCTAGCAATCAGCCCCAGCATTTT. The rearrangement joins TRBV5-1 to TRBJ1-5; tentatively, D is TRBD1 (6 bases). V was trimmed by 0 bases and J by 0 bases, leaving 7 bases between them. CDR3 length equals 15 residues. Germline V gene sequence: CDR1 SGHRS, CDR2 YFSETQ.

The chain uses TRBV20-1 and TRBJ2-6, with D perhaps matching TRBD1 or TRBD2 (6 bases each). There are 15 residues in the CDR3. The ends were cut back, 3 bases at V and 0 bases at J, with 9 bases in the middle. Germline lookup yields CDR1 DFQATT and CDR2 SNEGSKA (reference sequence). The CDR3 region is CSASGGGSGANVLTF. Written as DNA, the CDR3 is TGCAGTGCTAGTGGAGGGGGCTCTGGGGCCAACGTCCTGACTTTC.

The V gene is TRBV5-6, the J gene TRBJ2-3; 12 bases are a match to TRBD1. The CDR3 length is 16 residues. From germline, CDR1 is SGHDT and CDR2 YYEEEE. Trimming at V came to 3 bases and at J to 5 bases, leaving 7 bases not matched to a gene. The CDR3 loop reads CASSWGQGALGDTQYF. Written as DNA, the CDR3 is TGTGCCAGCAGCTGGGGACAGGGGGCGCTTGGAGATACGCAGTATTTT.

This clone was observed a handful of times. The rearrangement uses TRBV6-5 and TRBJ1-1, with a possible D match to TRBD1 (5 bases). This CDR3 comprises 12 residues. CDR1 is MNHEY, CDR2 SVGAGI, per germline. V shed 5 bases and J shed 8 bases, with 12 bases lying between them. The CDR3 DNA follows: TGTGCCAGCAGTCCCACAGGCACCGAAGCTTTCTTT. Translating gives CASSPTGTEAFF.

The CDR3 region is CASSHQNTDTQYF. As DNA, the CDR3 is TGTGCCAGCAGCCATCAGAACACAGATACGCAGTATTTT. The chain recombines TRBV4-2 with TRBJ2-3; no firm D call. This CDR3 has 13 amino acids. The V gene lost 3 bases and the J gene lost 2 bases, with 6 bases spanning the gap. From germline, CDR1 is LGHNA and CDR2 YNFKEQ.

V usage is TRBV3-1 (or the pseudogene TRBV3-2) and J usage is TRBJ1-1; TRBD1 matches 7 bases. CDR1 is LGHDT and CDR2 is YNNKEL in the germline V gene (reference sequence). Trimming cost V 1 base and J 4 bases; bases outside gene matches: 9. This CDR3 has 16 residues. Written as DNA, the CDR3 is TGTGCCAGCAGCCAAGGGGTAAGGGGGCAAGGCACTGAAGCTTTCTTT. Translated: CASSQGVRGQGTEAFF.

The chain is built from TRBV5-1 and TRBJ1-1, with 7 nucleotides matching TRBD1. There are 14 residues in the CDR3. V was pared by 3 bases and J by 4 bases, with 6 bases of the junction left unmatched. The germline gives CDR1 SGHRS, CDR2 YFSETQ. The CDR3, as DNA: TGCGCCAGCAGCTCTCAACAGGGGACCACTGAAGCTTTCTTT. This sequence encodes CASSSQQGTTEAFF.

This sequence joins TRBV7-3 and TRBJ2-3; 7 bases agree with TRBD1. The CDR3 has 15 residues. Germline trimming cut 5 bases from V and 1 base from J; bases unmatched to any gene: 6. Germline loops: CDR1 SGHTA, CDR2 FQGTGA. CDR3 amino acids: CASSLQGVGTDTQYF. As DNA, the CDR3 is TGTGCCAGCAGCCTCCAGGGGGTGGGCACAGATACGCAGTATTTT.

This clone was counted between two and nine times. This chain joins TRBV5-4 and TRBJ1-3, with D tentatively TRBD1 (5 bases). V was cut by 1 base and J by 2 bases, with 7 bases left in between. The CDR3 totals 14 residues. CDR1 is SGHNT and CDR2 is YYREEE in the germline V gene (reference sequence). CDR3 protein: CASSLLGPGNTIYF. CDR3 bases: TGTGCCAGCAGCTTGTTGGGGCCTGGAAACACCATATATTTT.

The chain employs TRBV28 and TRBJ2-7; 16 nucleotides agree with TRBD2. V lost 5 bases, J lost 7 bases, and 5 bases stayed unmatched. There are 15 residues in the CDR3. CDR1 and CDR2 from the germline V gene are MDHEN and SYDVKM. CDR3 in amino acids: CASSPGTSGRAEQYF. DNA of the CDR3: TGTGCCAGCAGTCCAGGGACTAGCGGGAGGGCGGAGCAGTACTTC.

The J gene is TRBJ2-3, the V gene TRBV5-1; possibly TRBD1 for D (5 bases). With 0 bases removed from V and 8 bases from J, the gap between germline ends came to 13 bases. Germline CDR1 reads SGHRS; CDR2 reads YFSETQ. This CDR3 comprises 14 residues. The DNA of the CDR3 is TGCGCCAGCAGCTTGGCAGGGAATGTGGTTACGCAGTATTTT. Translated: CASSLAGNVVTQYF.

The chain combines TRBV23-1 with TRBJ2-7; 8 bases fit TRBD1. TRBV23-1 falls under the ORF class, with uncertain function. CDR3 length: 16 amino acids. The V gene end was trimmed by 4 bases and the J gene end by 1 base; junction bases not matched to a gene: 9. The CDR3 DNA reads TGCGCCAGCAGTCGCTCGGACAGGGCACTATCCTACGAGCAGTACTTC. As protein: CASSRSDRALSYEQYF.

The genes are TRBV6-1 and TRBJ1-2; D gene unclear. V lost 2 bases and J 4 bases, leaving 8 bases between the germline ends. There are 13 residues in the CDR3. Per germline, CDR1 MNHNS and CDR2 SASEGT. CDR3 amino acids: CASSEPAGYGYTF. CDR3 bases: TGTGCCAGCAGTGAACCGGCAGGCTATGGCTACACCTTC.

The chain couples TRBV2 to TRBJ1-4; 8 bases line up with TRBD1. Trimming cost V 5 bases and J 8 bases; bases outside gene matches: 10. Germline V gene data show CDR1 as SNHLY and CDR2 as FYNNEI. CDR3 length: 15 residues. DNA of the CDR3: TGTGCCAGCAGTCTCGACCGGACAGGGAAAGAAAAACTGTTTTTT. This gives the protein CASSLDRTGKEKLFF.

The chain carries TRBV14 and TRBJ2-1; no clear D gene. V lost 3 bases and J lost 0, with 12 bases in between. The V gene's germline CDR1 is SGHDN and CDR2 FVKESK. The CDR3 is made up of 16 amino acids. CDR3 bases: TGTGCCAGCAGCCACCTACAGCTAAGCTCCTACAATGAGCAGTTCTTC. This translates into CASSHLQLSSYNEQFF.

This clone appeared once. V and J are TRBV2 and TRBJ2-7; 8 bases line up with TRBD1. Germline loops: CDR1 SNHLY, CDR2 FYNNEI. V was clipped by 6 bases and J by 4 bases; unmatched bases: 5. The CDR3 has 13 amino acids. The CDR3 coding sequence is TGTGCCAGCAGAGAGACAGGGGCTTACGAGCAGTACTTC. Protein product: CASRETGAYEQYF.

The J gene is TRBJ1-5, the V gene TRBV28; 11 positions agree with TRBD1. Germline trimming cut 6 bases from V and 7 bases from J; bases unmatched to any gene: 5. CDR1 and CDR2 from the germline V gene are MDHEN and SYDVKM. This CDR3 comprises 14 residues. The CDR3 nucleotides are TGTGCCAGCAGGGGAGGGACAGGGGGACAGCCCCAGCATTTT. It is translated as CASRGGTGGQPQHF.

This sequence joins TRBV5-4 and TRBJ2-7, with 7 bases matching TRBD2. V shed 0 bases and J 3 bases; nucleotides not matched to a gene: 9. CDR1 and CDR2 from the germline V gene are SGHNT and YYREEE (reference sequence). CDR3 length equals 16 residues. CDR3 sequence: CASSLGSGGRFYEQYF. The CDR3 nucleotides read TGTGCCAGCAGCTTGGGAAGCGGCGGGAGATTCTACGAGCAGTACTTC.

Details on this clone: One end of the junction varies from germline; a read error may be responsible. The chain links TRBV7-7 to TRBJ2-2; possible D gene TRBD1, 5 bases. CDR3 length: 14 amino acids. Germline V gene sequence: CDR1 SSHAT, CDR2 FNYEAQ (reference sequence). Here the CDR3 DNA reads TGTGCTAGCAGCTCGACAGCGAACACCGGGGAGCTGTTTTTT. The encoded protein is CASSSTANTGELFF. Full variable domain (remainder filled in from reference TRBV7-7 and TRBJ2-2): GAGVSQSPRYKVTKRGQDVTLRCDPISSHATLYWYQQALGQGPEFLTYFNYEAQPDKSGLPSDRFSAERPEGSISTLTIQRTEQRDSAMYRCASSSTANTGELFFGEGSRLTVL.

The chain joins TRBV19 to TRBJ2-3, with 8 bases lining up with TRBD2. Germline lookup yields CDR1 LNHDA and CDR2 SQIVND (reference sequence). The CDR3 covers 15 residues. V was clipped by 6 bases and J by 0 bases; unmatched bases: 5. CDR3 protein: CASRRLASSTDTQYF. The CDR3 coding sequence is TGTGCCAGTAGACGACTAGCGTCTAGCACAGATACGCAGTATTTT.